This TCR beta chain was recovered during a study of blood T cell repertoires in COVID-19. Germline V gives CDR1 SGHRS, CDR2 YFSETQ. This CDR3 is 16 amino acids long. V shed 3 bases, J shed 6 bases, and the junction held 9 bases outside the gene matches. This table comes from immunoSEQ multiplex PCR, and its TCRdb copy is limited to in-frame clones, with some not included. The table lists roughly 100,000 clones, about four fifths of them singletons. The source material was peripheral blood. This clonotype was sampled from an older man with acute or convalescent COVID-19. V gene TRBV5-1 combines with J gene TRBJ1-6; 7 positions agree with TRBD1. The CDR3: CASSYNPTGSNSPLHF. DNA for the CDR3: TGCGCCAGCAGCTACAATCCGACAGGGTCTAATTCACCCCTCCACTTT.